The present T cell receptor (beta chain) was sequenced within a study of blood T cell repertoires in COVID-19. Study-level information: Acute and convalescent COVID-19 samples came from the United States, Italy and Spain. The analysed material was cDNA or gDNA that came from T cells, B-cell-depleted T cells, or PBMCs.

With V trimmed by 1 base and J by 5 bases, 6 bases remained unmatched. Per the germline V gene, CDR1 is SGHRS and CDR2 is YFSETQ. CDR3 length: 15 amino acids. Per the authors' pipeline: From reference gene primer amplification, estimates of nucleated cell counts were derived. The data were produced by immunoSEQ multiplex PCR, yet TCRdb's version contains in-frame clones alone and is incomplete. V, J and clone size were drawn from that table, and D and trimming were deduced from the DNA. This table has roughly 250,000 clones, around 90% appearing once. The chain employs TRBV5-1 and TRBJ2-5; 9 bases align to TRBD1. The receptor was isolated from a person aged 18 to 35 with COVID-19, enrolled during active disease. Sample: peripheral blood. CDR3 coding DNA: TGCGCCAGCAGCTTGCAGACAGGGGGTACGGAGACCCAGTACTTC. This codes for CASSLQTGGTETQYF.